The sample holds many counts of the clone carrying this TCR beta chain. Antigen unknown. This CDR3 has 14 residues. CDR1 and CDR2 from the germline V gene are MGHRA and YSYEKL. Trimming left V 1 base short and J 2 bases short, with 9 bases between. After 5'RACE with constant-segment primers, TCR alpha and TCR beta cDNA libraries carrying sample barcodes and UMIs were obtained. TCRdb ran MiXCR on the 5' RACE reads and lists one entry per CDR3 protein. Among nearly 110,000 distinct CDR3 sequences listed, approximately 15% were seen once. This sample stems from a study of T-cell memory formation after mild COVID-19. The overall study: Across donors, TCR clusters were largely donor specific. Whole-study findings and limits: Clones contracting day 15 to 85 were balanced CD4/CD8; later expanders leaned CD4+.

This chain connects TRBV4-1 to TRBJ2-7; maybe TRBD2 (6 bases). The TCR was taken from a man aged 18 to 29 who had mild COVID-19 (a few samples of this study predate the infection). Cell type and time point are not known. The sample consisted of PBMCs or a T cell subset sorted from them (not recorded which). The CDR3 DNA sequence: TGCGCCAGCAGCCAAGTGCGGGGCACCTACGAGCAGTACTTC. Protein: CASSQVRGTYEQYF.